The text below deals with one T cell receptor (beta chain). This clone was observed a few times. Its antigen remains unidentified. Base qualities are not recorded, but no much larger clone differs from it by a single base. The sample belongs to a study of shared clonotypes between healthy human individuals (dated by TCRdb to 2020 to 2021). The study in broad terms: The cohort comprised a couple of women and three men aged 18 to 49 years. To increase sequencing depth and limit assay-specific biases, TCR repertoire library preparation and sequencing were carried out by different laboratories using diverse techniques. Per donor, three plates each were used for CD4 naive and CD4 memory, two for CD8 naive, and one for CD8 memory. Between about 0.85 and 9.5 billion PBMCs per donor were obtained by leukapheresis. Blood TCR repertoires of a handful of healthy adults were deeply sequenced to estimate repertoire size and the extent of clonotype sharing between individuals. The paper as a whole reports these results and caveats: Pairwise subsampling indicated that sequencing depth was expected to affect the degree of clonotype sharing among donors. When a few donors were compared, the shared fraction of clonotypes was about 5% for naive CD4, 3.5% to 4% for naive CD8, roughly 2.5% for memory CD4, and 0.35% to 0.4% for memory CD8. Clonotypes shared by all four sorted-subset donors showed higher generation probabilities than non-shared clonotypes. Because the study included only a small number of donors, the genetic and exposure-history diversity represented was limited. Larger estimated clonotype richness was generally found for naive subsets than for memory subsets. Only blood was sampled, and tissue TCR repertoires likely differ from those in blood. Rarefaction of sorted-subset datasets indicated incomplete sequencing despite the large sequencing depth.

TCR CDR3 regions were amplified from genomic DNA by multiplex PCR using the deep immunoSEQ assay. Extracted genomic DNA from each cell subset was distributed evenly across all wells of several immunoSEQ 96-well plates, and each plate was treated as a replicate. For sorted subsets, approximately 0.2 ug of genomic DNA, equivalent to some 30,000 T cell genomes, went into each replicate PCR. Purified libraries were measured with a Qubit 3.0 fluorometer, size-checked on a Bioanalyzer 2100, and measured again with the KAPA Library Quantification kit. Each immunoSEQ 96-well plate was sequenced on its own single-read 150-cycle Illumina NextSeq 550 flow cell. Per the original workflow: Because the immunoSEQ output included only junctional sequences and no quality scores, the filtering could not be the same as the filtering used for full-length reads. To assign V/J genes and CDR3, sequences were annotated against IMGT germline references using PyIR, a Python wrapper for IgBLAST v1.9. Reads were filtered out if the reads had weak V/J assignments (E-value above 1e-6), no CDR3, stop codons, out-of-frame junctions, or ambiguous translated residues. V3J clonotypes were defined by identical inferred V gene, J gene, and CDR3 amino acid sequence. To compute the percentage overlap between repertoires, the number of shared unique clonotypes was divided by the size of the smaller repertoire. Repertoire richness was assessed with RTK rarefaction, the Chao1 estimator, and Recon v2.1 estimates of unobserved clonotypes. For all TCRbeta clonotypes obtained by the gDNA method from a handful of donors, generation probabilities were computed with OLGA. This immuneACCESS table, as held by TCRdb, lists in-frame sequences with V and J called but not all clones. Of the missing ones, under half trace to an unresolved V gene in checked studies; the others have no known cause. V and J calls plus clone size are reproduced from that table; the DNA served to infer D and trimming. In this sample the table shows hundreds of thousands of clones, around 96% of which occur a single time. Approximately 0.12% of the sample comes from the top ten.

For the CD8 naive samples, CD45RO-negative cells were positively selected for CCR7, yielding a CD45RA+CCR7+ population from which TemRA cells were excluded. The donors were healthy, HIV-negative adults who had no recently reported acute infections or vaccinations. Every donor was a Caucasian adult living in Nashville, Tennessee, USA. Blood was collected by leukapheresis, and PBMCs were isolated by Ficoll-Histopaque density gradient centrifugation and then cryopreserved in liquid nitrogen vapor phase. Analytical flow cytometry was used to check the purity and quantity of every magnetically sorted T cell population. Each sorted fraction had its genomic DNA isolated and then quantified by UV absorbance on a Nanodrop 2000c. Looking up the germline V gene (reference sequence) yields CDR1 GTSNPN and CDR2 SVGIG. CDR3 length: 11 amino acids, cysteine to phenylalanine. Only the CDR3 region is kept as DNA, spanning 33 bases read in frame from base 1. At the junction V is shortened by 7 bases and J by 2 bases, with 8 bases in between.

The sequence was obtained from a woman aged 25 to 39 in good health. The chain joins TRBV30 to TRBJ1-1; tentative D gene TRBD1, with 5 bases matching. The sequencing input was naive CD8+ T cells sorted from blood. The meaning of the sample's cell subset or site label: CD45RA+CCR7+. The CDR3 region reads CASQGNTEAFF. The DNA sequence is TGTGCCTCGCAGGGTAACACTGAAGCTTTCTTT.